The next 7 T cell receptor beta chains were all read from a single sample in a study of T cells in Graves' hyperthyroidism and ophthalmopathy (dated by TCRdb to between 2018 and 2021). Receptor libraries were prepared by multiplex PCR. Data came from an Illumina HiSeq 2000. Amplification of TCR beta CDR3 regions was carried out from RNA transcripts. The first round of RT-PCR for the TCR CDR3 was performed with the HTBI primer set and the Qiagen OneStep RT-PCR kit. TCRdb reanalyzed the raw reads on its own, using fastp at Q25 for trimming and MiXCR for clone calling, and kept in-frame beta chains. Each CDR3 protein appears once, grouped with its most common genes and DNA. Counted in this sample were some 140,000 distinct CDR3 sequences; less than 25% of them appeared once. Clones ranked in the top ten supply about 67% of the sample. The sequenced sample consisted of blood. These receptors were collected from a woman aged 50 to 60 with Graves' hyperthyroidism that later progressed to Graves' ophthalmopathy.

The table lists this clonotype with many counts. The rearrangement joins TRBV7-9 to TRBJ2-7; D call uncertain. Germline-derived CDR1 and CDR2 are SEHNR and FQNEAQ (reference sequence). Trimming took 0 bases from V and 0 from J, leaving 15 bases between them. The CDR3 runs to 17 residues. The CDR3: CASSLATGKGNSYEQYF. Written as DNA, the CDR3 is TGTGCCAGCAGCTTAGCCACTGGGAAGGGCAACTCCTACGAGCAGTACTTC. Full variable domain (missing parts from reference TRBV7-9 and TRBJ2-7): DTGVSQNPRHKITKRGQNVTFRCDPISEHNRLYWYRQTLGQGPEFLTYFQNEAQLEKSRLLSDRFSAERPKGSFSTLEIQRTEQGDSAMYLCASSLATGKGNSYEQYFGPGTRLTVT.

V usage is TRBV2 and J usage is TRBJ2-7; D remains ambiguous. CDR3 length: 15 residues. Germline CDR1 reads SNHLY; CDR2 reads FYNNEI. Trimming shortened V by 4 bases and J by 3 bases, and 16 bases separated the two germline ends. This CDR3 is CASSVYQKLYYEQYF. The DNA of the CDR3 is TGTGCCAGCAGTGTTTATCAAAAGCTATACTACGAGCAGTACTTC. Full variable domain (rest looked up from reference TRBV2 and TRBJ2-7): EPEVTQTPSHQVTQMGQEVILRCVPISNHLYFYWYRQILGQKVEFLVSFYNNEISEKSEIFDDQFSVERPDGSNFTLKIRSTKLEDSAMYFCASSVYQKLYYEQYFGPGTRLTVT.

This clonotype occurred many times. The V gene is TRBV3-1, the J gene TRBJ2-1; D gene unclear. The germline V gene has CDR1 LGHDT and CDR2 YNNKEL (reference sequence). The V end was cut by 5 bases, the J end by 8 bases, with 16 bases between. The CDR3 extends over 14 amino acids. CDR3 in DNA: TGTGCCAGCAGCTCGTATCTGAGTCGGGATGAGCAGTTCTTC. This gives the protein CASSSYLSRDEQFF.

V is TRBV7-8 and J is TRBJ2-2, with D hard to call. The V and J ends lost 1 base and 3 bases respectively, with 12 bases between them. This CDR3 contains 16 residues. Germline V gene sequence: CDR1 SGHVS, CDR2 FQNEAQ. The CDR3 reads CASSLVARRDTGELFF. CDR3 nucleotides: TGTGCCAGCAGCTTAGTGGCAAGAAGAGACACCGGGGAGCTGTTTTTT.

This clonotype showed up many times. This chain links TRBV12-3 or TRBV12-4 with TRBJ1-1, with a weak D call TRBD1 (5 bases). With 0 bases removed from V and 0 bases from J, the gap between germline ends came to 8 bases. This CDR3 contains 15 residues. The DNA for the CDR3 is TGTGCCAGCAGTTTAGCCGGGGGGATGAACACTGAAGCTTTCTTT. As protein: CASSLAGGMNTEAFF.

This clonotype has ten or more counts. The V call is TRBV18, the J call TRBJ1-4, with 9 bases aligning to TRBD1. Per the germline V gene, CDR1 is KGHSH and CDR2 is LQKENI. The CDR3 totals 15 residues. The V and J ends lost 3 bases and 5 bases, in that order; junction bases with no gene match: 4. The CDR3 DNA follows: TGTGCCAGCTCACCGGCCGGGACAGGGAATGAAAAACTGTTTTTT. This codes for CASSPAGTGNEKLFF.

The J gene is TRBJ1-2, the V gene TRBV6-1; 11 bases line up with TRBD1. The length of the CDR3 is 13 residues. The germline V gene has CDR1 MNHNS and CDR2 SASEGT. J was trimmed by 7 bases and V by 5 bases; bases with no gene match: 3. CDR3 sequence reads: CASSRGTGGGYTF. CDR3 sequence (DNA): TGTGCCAGCAGTCGCGGGACAGGGGGTGGCTACACCTTC.